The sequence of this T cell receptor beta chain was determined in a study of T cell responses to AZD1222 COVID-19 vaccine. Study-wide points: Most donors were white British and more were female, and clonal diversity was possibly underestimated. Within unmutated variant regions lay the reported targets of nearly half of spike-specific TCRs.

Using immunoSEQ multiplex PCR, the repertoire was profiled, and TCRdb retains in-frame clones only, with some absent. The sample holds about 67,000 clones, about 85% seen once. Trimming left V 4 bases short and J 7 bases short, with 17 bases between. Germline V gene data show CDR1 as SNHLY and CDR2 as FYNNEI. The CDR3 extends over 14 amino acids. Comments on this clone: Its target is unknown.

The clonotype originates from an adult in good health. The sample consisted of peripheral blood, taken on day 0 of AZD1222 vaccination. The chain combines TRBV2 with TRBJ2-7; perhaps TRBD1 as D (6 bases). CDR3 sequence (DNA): TGTGCCAGCAGTGCGCGGACAGTTAATTTTGAGCAGTACTTC. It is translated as CASSARTVNFEQYF.